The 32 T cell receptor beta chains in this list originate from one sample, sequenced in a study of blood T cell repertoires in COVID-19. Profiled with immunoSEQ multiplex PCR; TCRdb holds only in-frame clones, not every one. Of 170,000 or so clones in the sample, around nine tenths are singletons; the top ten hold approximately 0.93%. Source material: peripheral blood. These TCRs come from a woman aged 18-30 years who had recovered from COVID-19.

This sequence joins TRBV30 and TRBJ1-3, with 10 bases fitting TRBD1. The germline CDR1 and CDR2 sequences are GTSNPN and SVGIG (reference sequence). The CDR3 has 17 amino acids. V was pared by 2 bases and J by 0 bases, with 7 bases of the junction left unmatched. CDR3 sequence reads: CAWSSPGQGDSGNTIYF. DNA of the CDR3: TGTGCCTGGAGTAGCCCCGGACAGGGGGACTCTGGAAACACCATATATTTT.

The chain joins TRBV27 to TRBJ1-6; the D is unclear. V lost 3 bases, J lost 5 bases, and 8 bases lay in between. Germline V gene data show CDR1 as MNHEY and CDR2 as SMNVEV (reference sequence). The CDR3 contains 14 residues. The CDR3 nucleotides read TGTGCCAGCAGTTTTTCACAGAATAATTCACCCCTCCACTTT. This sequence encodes CASSFSQNNSPLHF.

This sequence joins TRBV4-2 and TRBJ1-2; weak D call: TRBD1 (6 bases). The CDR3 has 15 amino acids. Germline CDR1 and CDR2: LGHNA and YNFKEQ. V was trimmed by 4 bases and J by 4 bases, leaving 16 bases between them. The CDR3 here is CASSRVGGPTYGYTF. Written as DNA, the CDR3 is TGTGCCAGCAGCCGAGTAGGGGGACCCACCTATGGCTACACCTTC.

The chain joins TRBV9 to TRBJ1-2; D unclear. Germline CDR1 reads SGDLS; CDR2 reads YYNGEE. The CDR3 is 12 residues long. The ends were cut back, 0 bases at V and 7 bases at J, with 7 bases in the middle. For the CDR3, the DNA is TGTGCCAGCAGCGTAGGGGCAGGTGGCTACACCTTC. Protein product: CASSVGAGGYTF.

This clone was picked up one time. The CDR3 DNA reads as TGTGCCAGCAGCTACGGGGGGGCCTCTCGGGAGCAGTACTTC. The encoded protein is CASSYGGASREQYF. The chain uses TRBV7-2 and TRBJ2-7; 8 bases match TRBD2. Per the germline V gene, CDR1 is SGHTA and CDR2 is FQGNSA. J was trimmed by 7 bases and V by 4 bases; bases with no gene match: 9. CDR3 length equals 14 residues.

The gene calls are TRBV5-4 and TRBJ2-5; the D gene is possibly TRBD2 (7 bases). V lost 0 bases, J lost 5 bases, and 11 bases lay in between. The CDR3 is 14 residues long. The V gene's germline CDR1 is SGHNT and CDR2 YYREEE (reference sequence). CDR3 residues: CASSLGGGRETQYF. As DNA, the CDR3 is TGTGCCAGCAGCTTGGGGGGGGGCCGGGAGACCCAGTACTTC.

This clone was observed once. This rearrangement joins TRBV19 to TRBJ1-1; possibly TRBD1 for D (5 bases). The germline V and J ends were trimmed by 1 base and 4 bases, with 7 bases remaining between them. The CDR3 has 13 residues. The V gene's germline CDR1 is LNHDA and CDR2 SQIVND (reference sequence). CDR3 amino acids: CASSIGGSTEAFF. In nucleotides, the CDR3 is TGTGCCAGTAGTATAGGGGGCAGCACTGAAGCTTTCTTT.

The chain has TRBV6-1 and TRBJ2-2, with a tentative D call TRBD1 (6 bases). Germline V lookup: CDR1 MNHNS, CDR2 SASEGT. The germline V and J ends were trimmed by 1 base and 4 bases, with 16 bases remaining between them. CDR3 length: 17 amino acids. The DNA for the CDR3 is TGTGCCAGCAGTGAAGGGTGGGACACTATTTTCACCGGGGAGCTGTTTTTT. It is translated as CASSEGWDTIFTGELFF.

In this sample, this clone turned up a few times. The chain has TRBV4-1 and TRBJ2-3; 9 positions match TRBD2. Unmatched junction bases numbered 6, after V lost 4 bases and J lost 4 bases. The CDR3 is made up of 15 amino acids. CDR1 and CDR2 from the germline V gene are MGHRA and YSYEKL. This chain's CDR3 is CASSLFAGGADTQYF. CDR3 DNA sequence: TGCGCCAGCAGCCTTTTTGCGGGAGGGGCAGATACGCAGTATTTT.

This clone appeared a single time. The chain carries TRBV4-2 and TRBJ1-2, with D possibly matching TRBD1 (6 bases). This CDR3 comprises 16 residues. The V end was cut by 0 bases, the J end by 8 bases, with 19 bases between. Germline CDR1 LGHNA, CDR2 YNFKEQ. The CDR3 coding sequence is TGTGCCAGCAGCCAAGATCGCGCGGGGGCGTGGGGCGGCTACACCTTC. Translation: CASSQDRAGAWGGYTF.

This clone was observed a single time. Written as DNA, the CDR3 is TGTGCCAGCAGTTTAAAAGGGGCCCCCCAGCATTTT. It yields the protein CASSLKGAPQHF. J is TRBJ1-5 and V is TRBV28, with D perhaps matching TRBD1 (5 bases). The ends were cut back, 2 bases at V and 10 bases at J, with 9 bases in the middle. Germline V gene sequence: CDR1 MDHEN, CDR2 SYDVKM. This CDR3 contains 12 residues.

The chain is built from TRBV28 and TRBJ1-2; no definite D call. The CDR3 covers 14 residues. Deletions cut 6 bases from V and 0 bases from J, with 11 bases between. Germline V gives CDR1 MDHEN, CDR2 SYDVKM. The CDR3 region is CASSSGVSNYGYTF. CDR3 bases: TGTGCCAGCAGCAGCGGTGTTTCTAACTATGGCTACACCTTC.

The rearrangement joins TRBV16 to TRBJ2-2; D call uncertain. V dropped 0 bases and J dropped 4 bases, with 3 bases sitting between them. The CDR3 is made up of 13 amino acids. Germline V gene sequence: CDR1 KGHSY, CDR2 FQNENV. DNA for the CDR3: TGTGCCAGCAGCCAATCGGCCACCGGGGAGCTGTTTTTT. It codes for CASSQSATGELFF.

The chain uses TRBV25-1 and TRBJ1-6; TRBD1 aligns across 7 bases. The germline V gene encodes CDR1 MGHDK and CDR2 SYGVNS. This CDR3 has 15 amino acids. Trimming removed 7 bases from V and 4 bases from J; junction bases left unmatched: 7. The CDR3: CASTAPGQYNSPLHF. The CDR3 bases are TGTGCCAGCACCGCCCCGGGACAGTATAATTCACCCCTCCACTTT.

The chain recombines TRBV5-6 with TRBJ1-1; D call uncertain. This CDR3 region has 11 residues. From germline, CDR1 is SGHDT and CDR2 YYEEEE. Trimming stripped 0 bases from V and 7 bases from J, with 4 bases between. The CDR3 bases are TGTGCCAGCAGCTTGGCCAGTGAAGCTTTCTTT. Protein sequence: CASSLASEAFF.

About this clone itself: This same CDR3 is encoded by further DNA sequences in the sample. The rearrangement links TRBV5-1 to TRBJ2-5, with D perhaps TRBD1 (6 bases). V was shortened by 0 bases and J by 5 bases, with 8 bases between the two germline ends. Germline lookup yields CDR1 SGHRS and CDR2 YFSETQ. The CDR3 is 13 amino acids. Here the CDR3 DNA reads TGCGCCAGCAGCTTGGGGGGGCAGGAGACCCAGTACTTC. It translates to CASSLGGQETQYF.

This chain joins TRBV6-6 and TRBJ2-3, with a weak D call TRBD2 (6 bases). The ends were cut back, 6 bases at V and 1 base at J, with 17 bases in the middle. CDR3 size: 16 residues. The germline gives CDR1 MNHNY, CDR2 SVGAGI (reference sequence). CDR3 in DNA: TGTGCCAGCAGCCCTCCAGGGCGGGGAGGCACAGATACGCAGTATTTT. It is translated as CASSPPGRGGTDTQYF.

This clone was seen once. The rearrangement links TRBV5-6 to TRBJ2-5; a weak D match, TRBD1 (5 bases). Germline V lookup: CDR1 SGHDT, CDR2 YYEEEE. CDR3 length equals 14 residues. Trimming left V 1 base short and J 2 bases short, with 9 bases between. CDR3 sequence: CASSLLQAQETQYF. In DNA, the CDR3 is TGTGCCAGCAGCTTGTTACAGGCGCAAGAGACCCAGTACTTC.

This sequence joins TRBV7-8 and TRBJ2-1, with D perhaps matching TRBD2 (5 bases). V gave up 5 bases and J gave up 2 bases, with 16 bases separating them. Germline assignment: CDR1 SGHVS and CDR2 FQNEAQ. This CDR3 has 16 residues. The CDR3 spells CASSPPRGRTYNEQFF. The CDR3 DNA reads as TGTGCCAGCAGCCCCCCACGGGGTAGGACCTACAATGAGCAGTTCTTC.

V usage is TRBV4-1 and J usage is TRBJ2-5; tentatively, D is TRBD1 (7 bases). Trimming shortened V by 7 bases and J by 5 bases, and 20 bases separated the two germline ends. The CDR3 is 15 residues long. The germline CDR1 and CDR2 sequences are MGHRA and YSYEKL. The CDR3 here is CASTWRQGGFETQYF. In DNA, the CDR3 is TGCGCCAGCACCTGGAGACAGGGAGGATTTGAGACCCAGTACTTC.

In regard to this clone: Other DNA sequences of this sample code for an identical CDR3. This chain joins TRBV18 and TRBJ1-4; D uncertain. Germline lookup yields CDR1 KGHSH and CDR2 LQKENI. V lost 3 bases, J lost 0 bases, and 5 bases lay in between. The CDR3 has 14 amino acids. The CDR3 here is CASSPGATNEKLFF. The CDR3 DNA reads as TGTGCCAGCTCACCGGGAGCAACTAATGAAAAACTGTTTTTT.

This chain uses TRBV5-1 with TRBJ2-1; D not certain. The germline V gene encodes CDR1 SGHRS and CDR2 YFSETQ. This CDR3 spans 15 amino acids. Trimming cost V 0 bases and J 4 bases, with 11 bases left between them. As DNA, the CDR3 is TGCGCCAGCAGCTTGGGCCACAGTGAATACAATGAGCAGTTCTTC. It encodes CASSLGHSEYNEQFF.

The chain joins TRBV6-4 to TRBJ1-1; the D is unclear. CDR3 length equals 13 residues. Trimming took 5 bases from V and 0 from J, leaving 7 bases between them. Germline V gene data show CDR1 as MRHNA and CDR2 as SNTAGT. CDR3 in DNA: TGTGCCAGCAGTTCCGGTATGAACACTGAAGCTTTCTTT. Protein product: CASSSGMNTEAFF.

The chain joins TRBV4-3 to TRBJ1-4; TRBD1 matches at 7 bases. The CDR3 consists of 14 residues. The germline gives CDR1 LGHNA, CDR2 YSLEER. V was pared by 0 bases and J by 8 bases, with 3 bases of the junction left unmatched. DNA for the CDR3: TGCGCCAGCAGCCAAGATTTGACAGGGGAAAAACTGTTTTTT. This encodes CASSQDLTGEKLFF.

The CDR3 here is CASSTSGFGTQYF. DNA for the CDR3: TGTGCCAGCAGCACTAGTGGTTTTGGGACCCAGTACTTC. The chain couples TRBV6-1 to TRBJ2-5; D is possibly TRBD2 (5 bases). Germline V lookup: CDR1 MNHNS, CDR2 SASEGT. This CDR3 region has 13 residues. The V end was cut by 6 bases, the J end by 7 bases, with 15 bases between.

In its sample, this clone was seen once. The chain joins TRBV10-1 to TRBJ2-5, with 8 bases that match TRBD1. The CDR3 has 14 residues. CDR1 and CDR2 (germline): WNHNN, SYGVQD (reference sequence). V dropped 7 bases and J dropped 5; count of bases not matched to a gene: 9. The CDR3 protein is CASTQDRVGETQYF. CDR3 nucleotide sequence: TGCGCCAGCACCCAGGACAGGGTAGGTGAGACCCAGTACTTC.

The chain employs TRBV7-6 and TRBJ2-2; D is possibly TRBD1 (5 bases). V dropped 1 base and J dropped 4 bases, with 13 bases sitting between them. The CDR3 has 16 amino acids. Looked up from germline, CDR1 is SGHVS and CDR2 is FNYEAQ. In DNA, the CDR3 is TGTGCCAGCAGCTTAGGAGAGGTTAGGGGCACCGGGGAGCTGTTTTTT. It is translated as CASSLGEVRGTGELFF. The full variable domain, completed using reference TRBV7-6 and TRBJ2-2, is GAGVSQSPRYKVTKRGQDVALRCDPISGHVSLYWYRQALGQGPEFLTYFNYEAQQDKSGLPNDRFSAERPEGSISTLTIQRTEQRDSAMYRCASSLGEVRGTGELFFGEGSRLTVL.

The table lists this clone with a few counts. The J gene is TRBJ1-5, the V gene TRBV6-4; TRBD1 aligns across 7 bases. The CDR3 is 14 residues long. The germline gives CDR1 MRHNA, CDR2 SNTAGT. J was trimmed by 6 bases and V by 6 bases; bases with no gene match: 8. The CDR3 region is CASRRQGMVQPQHF. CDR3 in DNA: TGTGCCAGCAGAAGACAGGGTATGGTTCAGCCCCAGCATTTT.

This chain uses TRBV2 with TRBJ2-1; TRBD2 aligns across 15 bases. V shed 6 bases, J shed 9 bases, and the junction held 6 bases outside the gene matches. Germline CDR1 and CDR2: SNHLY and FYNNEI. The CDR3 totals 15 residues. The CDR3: CASRPGTSGGSEQFF. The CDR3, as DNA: TGTGCCAGCAGACCCGGGACTAGCGGGGGGAGTGAGCAGTTCTTC.

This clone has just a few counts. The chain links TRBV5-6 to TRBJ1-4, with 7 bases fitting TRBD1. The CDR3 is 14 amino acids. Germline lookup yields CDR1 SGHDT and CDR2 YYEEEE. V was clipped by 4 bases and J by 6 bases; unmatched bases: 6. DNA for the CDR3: TGTGCCAGCAGCCGTGCAGGGGGAGATGAAAAACTGTTTTTT. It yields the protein CASSRAGGDEKLFF.

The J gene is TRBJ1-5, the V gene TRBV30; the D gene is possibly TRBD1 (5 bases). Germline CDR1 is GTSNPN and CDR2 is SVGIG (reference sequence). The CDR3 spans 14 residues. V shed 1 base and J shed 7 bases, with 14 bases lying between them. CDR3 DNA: TGTGCCTGGAGTGAATTTGCAGGGAGGCAGCCCCAGCATTTT. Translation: CAWSEFAGRQPQHF.

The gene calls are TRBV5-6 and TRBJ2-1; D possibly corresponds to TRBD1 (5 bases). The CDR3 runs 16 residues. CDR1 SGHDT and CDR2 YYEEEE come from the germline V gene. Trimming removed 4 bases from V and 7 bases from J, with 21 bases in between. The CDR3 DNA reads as TGTGCCAGCAGCAACGCCGCTAGGGGAACAGATAATGAGCAGTTCTTC. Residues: CASSNAARGTDNEQFF.